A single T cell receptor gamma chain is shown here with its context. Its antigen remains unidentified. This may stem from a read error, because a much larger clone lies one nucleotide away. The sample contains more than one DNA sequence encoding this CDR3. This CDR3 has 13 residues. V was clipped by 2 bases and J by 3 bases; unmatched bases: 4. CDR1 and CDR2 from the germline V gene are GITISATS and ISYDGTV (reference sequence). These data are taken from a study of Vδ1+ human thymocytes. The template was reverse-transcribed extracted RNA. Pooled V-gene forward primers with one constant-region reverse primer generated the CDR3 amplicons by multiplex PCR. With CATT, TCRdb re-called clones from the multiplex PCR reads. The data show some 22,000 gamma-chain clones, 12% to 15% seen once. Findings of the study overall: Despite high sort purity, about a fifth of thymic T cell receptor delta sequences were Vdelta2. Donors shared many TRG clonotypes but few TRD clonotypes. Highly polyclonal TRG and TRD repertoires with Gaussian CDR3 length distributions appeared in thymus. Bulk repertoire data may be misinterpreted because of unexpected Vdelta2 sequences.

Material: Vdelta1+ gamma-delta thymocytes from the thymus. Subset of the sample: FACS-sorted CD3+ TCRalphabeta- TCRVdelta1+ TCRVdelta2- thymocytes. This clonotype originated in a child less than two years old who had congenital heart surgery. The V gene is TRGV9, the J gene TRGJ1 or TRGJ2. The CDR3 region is CALWEAAYYKKLF. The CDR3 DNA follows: TGTGCCTTGTGGGAGGCCGCTTATTATAAGAAACTCTTT.